These 7 T cell receptor beta chains were sequenced from one sample in a study of blood T cell repertoires in COVID-19. Assay used: immunoSEQ multiplex PCR; TCRdb lists only in-frame clones, some missing. The table lists some 220,000 clones, roughly four fifths of them singletons. What was sequenced was peripheral blood. These receptors came from a woman aged 25-40 years who had recovered from COVID-19.

In this sample, this clone turned up a few times. CDR3 sequence: CARDRGRGTEAFF. Written as DNA, the CDR3 is TGTGCCCGGGACAGGGGCCGGGGCACTGAAGCTTTCTTT. V and J are TRBV2 and TRBJ1-1; 10 bases fit TRBD1. This CDR3 has 13 residues. After removal of 11 bases from V and 4 bases from J, the junction contained 7 bases not matched to a gene. Germline loops: CDR1 SNHLY, CDR2 FYNNEI.

V gene TRBV6-5 combines with J gene TRBJ1-4; 10 bases line up with TRBD1. Germline V gene lookup returns CDR1 MNHEY and CDR2 SVGAGI. The J segment lost 6 bases and the V segment lost 11 bases, leaving 9 bases of the junction unmatched. The CDR3 runs 14 residues. The CDR3 sequence is CASSPGQGHEKLFF. Here the CDR3 DNA reads TGTGCCTCTTCCCCGGGACAGGGGCATGAAAAACTGTTTTTT.

The chain uses TRBV7-9 and TRBJ1-5; 9 nucleotides align to TRBD1. J gave up 5 bases and V 4 bases, and 6 bases lay outside the gene matches. The CDR3 covers 15 residues. The V gene's germline CDR1 is SEHNR and CDR2 FQNEAQ (reference sequence). The DNA for the CDR3 is TGTGCCAGCAGCTGGGACAGGGATAGGGATCAGCCCCAGCATTTT. Translation: CASSWDRDRDQPQHF.

The J gene is TRBJ1-2, the V gene TRBV25-1, with 10 bases identical to TRBD1. Germline V gene sequence: CDR1 MGHDK, CDR2 SYGVNS. J lost 8 bases, V lost 2 bases, and 2 bases had no gene match. The CDR3 is 13 amino acids. CDR3 nucleotide sequence: TGTGCCAGCAGTGAAAGACAGGGGGCCGGCTACACCTTC. Translated, it gives CASSERQGAGYTF.

The rearrangement joins TRBV28 to TRBJ1-2; possible D gene TRBD1, 6 bases. V lost 1 base and J lost 3, with 15 bases in between. CDR3 length: 16 residues. The germline CDR1 and CDR2 sequences are MDHEN and SYDVKM. The CDR3 bases are TGTGCCAGCAGTTTATACAGGGCCACCCCCCACTATGGCTACACCTTC. It translates to CASSLYRATPHYGYTF.

This clone was seen just once. The genes are TRBV2 and TRBJ2-7, with TRBD2 matching over 9 bases. This CDR3 contains 14 residues. V shed 6 bases, J shed 6 bases, and the junction held 9 bases outside the gene matches. In germline, CDR1 is SNHLY, CDR2 FYNNEI. This chain's CDR3 is CASSSTSGTVEQYF. DNA for the CDR3: TGTGCCAGCAGCTCGACTAGCGGTACTGTCGAGCAGTACTTC.

The genes are TRBV5-5 and TRBJ1-1; tentative D call: TRBD1 (6 bases). Germline V CDR1 and CDR2: SGHKS, YYEKEE (reference sequence). V was clipped by 0 bases and J by 4 bases, with 13 bases between them. This CDR3 is 15 amino acids long. CDR3 in DNA: TGTGCCAGCAGCTTGGCACAGGGTAGTGGCACTGAAGCTTTCTTT. Translation: CASSLAQGSGTEAFF.